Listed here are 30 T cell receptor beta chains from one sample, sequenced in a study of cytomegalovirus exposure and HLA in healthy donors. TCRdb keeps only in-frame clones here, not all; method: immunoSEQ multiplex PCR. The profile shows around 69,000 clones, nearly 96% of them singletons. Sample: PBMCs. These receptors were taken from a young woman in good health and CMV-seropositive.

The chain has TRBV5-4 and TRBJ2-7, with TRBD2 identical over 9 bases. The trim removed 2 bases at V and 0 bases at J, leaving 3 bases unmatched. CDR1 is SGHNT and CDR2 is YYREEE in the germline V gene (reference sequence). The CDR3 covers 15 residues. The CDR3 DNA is TGTGCCAGCAGCTTTAAGCGGGAGGCCTCCTACGAGCAGTACTTC. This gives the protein CASSFKREASYEQYF.

Here the CDR3 DNA reads TGTGCCAGCAGTCAAGGACTGGGATCCACCGGGGAGCTGTTTTTT. Amino acids: CASSQGLGSTGELFF. The rearrangement uses TRBV6-5 and TRBJ2-2, with D perhaps matching TRBD2 (5 bases). This CDR3 has 15 residues. CDR1 and CDR2 (germline): MNHEY, SVGAGI. V gave up 5 bases and J gave up 4 bases, with 14 bases separating them.

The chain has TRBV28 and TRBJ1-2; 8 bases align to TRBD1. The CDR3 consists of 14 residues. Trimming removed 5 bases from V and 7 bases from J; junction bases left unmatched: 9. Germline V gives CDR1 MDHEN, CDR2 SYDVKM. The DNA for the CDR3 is TGTGCCAGCAGTCCAGGACAGGGAGACGGTGGCTACACCTTC. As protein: CASSPGQGDGGYTF.

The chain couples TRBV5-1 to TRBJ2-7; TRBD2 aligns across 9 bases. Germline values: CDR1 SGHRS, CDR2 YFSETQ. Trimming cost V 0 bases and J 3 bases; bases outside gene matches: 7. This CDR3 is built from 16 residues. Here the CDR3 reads CASSLGPSGDLYEQYF. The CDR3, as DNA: TGCGCCAGCAGCTTGGGGCCTAGCGGGGACCTCTACGAGCAGTACTTC.

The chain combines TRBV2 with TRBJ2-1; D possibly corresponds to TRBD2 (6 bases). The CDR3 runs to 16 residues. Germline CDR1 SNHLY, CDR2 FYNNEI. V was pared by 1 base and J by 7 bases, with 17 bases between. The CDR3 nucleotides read TGTGCCAGCAGTGAAGGGGAACCGACTAGGGGAAATGAGCAGTTCTTC. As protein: CASSEGEPTRGNEQFF.

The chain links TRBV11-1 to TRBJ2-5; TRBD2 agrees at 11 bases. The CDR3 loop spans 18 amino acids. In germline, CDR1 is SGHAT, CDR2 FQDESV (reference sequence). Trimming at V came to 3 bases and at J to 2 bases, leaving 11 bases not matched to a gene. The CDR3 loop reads CASSFNRWTSGRQETQYF. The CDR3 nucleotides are TGTGCCAGCAGCTTTAATCGGTGGACTAGCGGGCGTCAAGAGACCCAGTACTTC.

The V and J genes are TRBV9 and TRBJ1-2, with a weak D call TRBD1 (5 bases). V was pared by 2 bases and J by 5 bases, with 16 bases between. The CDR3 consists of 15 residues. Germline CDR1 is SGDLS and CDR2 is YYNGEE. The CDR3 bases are TGTGCCAGCAGCGTCACAGATACAGGATTATATGGCTACACCTTC. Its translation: CASSVTDTGLYGYTF.

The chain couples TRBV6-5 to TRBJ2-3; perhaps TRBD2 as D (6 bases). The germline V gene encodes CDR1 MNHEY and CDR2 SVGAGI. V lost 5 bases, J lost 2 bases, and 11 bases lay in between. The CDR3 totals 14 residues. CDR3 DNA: TGTGCCAGCAGTCCTAGCGCGACCACAGATACGCAGTATTTT. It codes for CASSPSATTDTQYF.

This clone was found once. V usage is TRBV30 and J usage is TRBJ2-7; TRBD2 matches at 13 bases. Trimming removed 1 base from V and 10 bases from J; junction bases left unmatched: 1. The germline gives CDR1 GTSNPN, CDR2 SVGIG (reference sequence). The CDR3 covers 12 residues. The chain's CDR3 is CAWSGTSGSQYF. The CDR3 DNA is TGTGCCTGGAGTGGGACTAGCGGGAGTCAGTACTTC.

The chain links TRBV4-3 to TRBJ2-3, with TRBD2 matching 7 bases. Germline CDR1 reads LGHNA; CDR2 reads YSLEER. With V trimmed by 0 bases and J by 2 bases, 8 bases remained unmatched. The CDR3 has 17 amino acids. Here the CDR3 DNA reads TGCGCCAGCAGCCAAGAGCATGGAAGCGGGGACACAGATACGCAGTATTTT. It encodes CASSQEHGSGDTDTQYF.

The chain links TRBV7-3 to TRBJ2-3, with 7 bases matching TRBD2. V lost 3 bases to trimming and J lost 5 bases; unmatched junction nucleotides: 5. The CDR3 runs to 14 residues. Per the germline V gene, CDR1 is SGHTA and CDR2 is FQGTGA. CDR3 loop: CASSFSSGRDTQYF. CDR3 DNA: TGTGCCAGCAGCTTTTCTAGCGGTAGAGATACGCAGTATTTT.

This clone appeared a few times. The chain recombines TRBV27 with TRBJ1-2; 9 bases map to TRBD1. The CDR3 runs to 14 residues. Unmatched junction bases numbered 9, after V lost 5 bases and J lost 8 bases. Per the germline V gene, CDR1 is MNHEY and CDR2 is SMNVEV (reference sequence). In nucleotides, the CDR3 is TGTGCCAGCAGTCCCTGGGACAGGGTGGGCGGCTACACCTTC. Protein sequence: CASSPWDRVGGYTF.

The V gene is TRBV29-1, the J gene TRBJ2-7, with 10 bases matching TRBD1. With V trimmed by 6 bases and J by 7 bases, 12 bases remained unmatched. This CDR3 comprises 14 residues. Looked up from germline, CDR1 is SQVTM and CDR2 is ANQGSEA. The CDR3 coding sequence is TGCAGCGTGGGACCGGGACAGGGGTTACGGGAGCAGTACTTC. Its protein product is CSVGPGQGLREQYF.

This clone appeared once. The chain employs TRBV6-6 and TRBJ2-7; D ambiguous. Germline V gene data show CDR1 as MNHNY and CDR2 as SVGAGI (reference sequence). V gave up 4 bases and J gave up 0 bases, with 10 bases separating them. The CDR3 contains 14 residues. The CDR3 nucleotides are TGTGCCAGCAGTTTCGATTCTAGCTCCTACGAGCAGTACTTC. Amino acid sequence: CASSFDSSSYEQYF.

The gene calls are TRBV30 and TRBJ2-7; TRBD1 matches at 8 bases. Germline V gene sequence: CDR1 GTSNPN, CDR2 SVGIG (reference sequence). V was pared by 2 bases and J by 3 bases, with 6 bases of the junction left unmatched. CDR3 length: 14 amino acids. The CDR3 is CAWSTGTGHYEQYF. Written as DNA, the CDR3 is TGTGCCTGGAGTACGGGGACAGGCCACTACGAGCAGTACTTC.

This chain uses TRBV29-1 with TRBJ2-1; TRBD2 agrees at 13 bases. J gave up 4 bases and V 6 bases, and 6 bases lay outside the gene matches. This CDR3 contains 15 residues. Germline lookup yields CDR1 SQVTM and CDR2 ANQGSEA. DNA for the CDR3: TGCAGCGTCCAAGGGACTAGCGGGAAGTACAATGAGCAGTTCTTC. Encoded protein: CSVQGTSGKYNEQFF.

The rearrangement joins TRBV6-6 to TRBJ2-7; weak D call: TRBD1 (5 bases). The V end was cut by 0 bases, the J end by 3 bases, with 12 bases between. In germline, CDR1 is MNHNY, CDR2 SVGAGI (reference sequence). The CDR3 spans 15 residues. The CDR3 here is CASSYSGKGIYEQYF. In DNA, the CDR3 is TGTGCCAGCAGTTACTCGGGGAAGGGGATCTACGAGCAGTACTTC.

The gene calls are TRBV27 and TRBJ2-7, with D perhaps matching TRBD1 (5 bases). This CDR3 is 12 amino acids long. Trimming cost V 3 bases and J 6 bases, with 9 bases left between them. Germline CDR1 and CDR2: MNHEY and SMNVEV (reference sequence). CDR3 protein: CASSLRQGEQYF. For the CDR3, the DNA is TGTGCCAGCAGTTTGCGCCAGGGCGAGCAGTACTTC.

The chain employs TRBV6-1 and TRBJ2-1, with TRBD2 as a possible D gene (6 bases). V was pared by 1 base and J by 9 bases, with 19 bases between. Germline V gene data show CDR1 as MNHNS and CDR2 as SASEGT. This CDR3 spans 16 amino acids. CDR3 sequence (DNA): TGTGCCAGCAGTGAAGTGGCTGCCGGGAGATTCGGTGAGCAGTTCTTC. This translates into CASSEVAAGRFGEQFF.

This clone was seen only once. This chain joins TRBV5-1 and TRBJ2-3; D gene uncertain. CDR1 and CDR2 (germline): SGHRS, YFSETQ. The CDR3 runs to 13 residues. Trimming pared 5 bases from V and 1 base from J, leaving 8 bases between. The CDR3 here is CASRVRGTDTQYF. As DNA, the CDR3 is TGCGCCAGCAGGGTCCGCGGCACAGATACGCAGTATTTT.

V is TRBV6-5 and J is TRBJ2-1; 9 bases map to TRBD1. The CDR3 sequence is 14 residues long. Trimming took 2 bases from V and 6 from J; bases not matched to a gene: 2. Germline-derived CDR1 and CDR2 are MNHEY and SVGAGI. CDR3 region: CASSYRDRANEQFF. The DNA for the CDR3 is TGTGCCAGCAGTTACCGGGACAGGGCCAATGAGCAGTTCTTC.

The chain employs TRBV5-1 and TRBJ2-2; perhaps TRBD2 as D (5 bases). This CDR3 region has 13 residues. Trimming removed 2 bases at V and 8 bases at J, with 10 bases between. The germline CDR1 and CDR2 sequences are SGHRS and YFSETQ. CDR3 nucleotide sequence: TGCGCCAGCAGCTTCGGACGGACTGGGGAGCTGTTTTTT. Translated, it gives CASSFGRTGELFF.

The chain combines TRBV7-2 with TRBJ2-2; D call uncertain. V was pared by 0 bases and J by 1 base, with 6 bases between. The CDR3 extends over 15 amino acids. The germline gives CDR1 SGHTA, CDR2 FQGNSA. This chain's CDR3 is CASSLASLNTGELFF. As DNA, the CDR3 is TGTGCCAGCAGCTTAGCGTCTTTGAACACCGGGGAGCTGTTTTTT.

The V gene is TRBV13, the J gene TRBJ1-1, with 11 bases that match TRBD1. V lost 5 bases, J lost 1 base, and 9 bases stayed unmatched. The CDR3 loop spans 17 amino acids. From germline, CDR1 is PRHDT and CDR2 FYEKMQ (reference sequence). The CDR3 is CASSETGTGGRNTEAFF. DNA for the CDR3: TGTGCCAGCAGCGAAACCGGGACAGGGGGTAGGAACACTGAAGCTTTCTTT.

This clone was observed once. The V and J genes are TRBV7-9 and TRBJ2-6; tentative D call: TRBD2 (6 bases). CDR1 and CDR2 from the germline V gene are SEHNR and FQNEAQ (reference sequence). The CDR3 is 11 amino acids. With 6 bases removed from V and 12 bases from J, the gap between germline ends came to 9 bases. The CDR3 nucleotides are TGTGCCAGCAGTCCCGGGGGCGTCCTGACTTTC. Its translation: CASSPGGVLTF. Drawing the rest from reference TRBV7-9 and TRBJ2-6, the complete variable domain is DTGVSQNPRHKITKRGQNVTFRCDPISEHNRLYWYRQTLGQGPEFLTYFQNEAQLEKSRLLSDRFSAERPKGSFSTLEIQRTEQGDSAMYLCASSPGGVLTFGAGSRLTVL.

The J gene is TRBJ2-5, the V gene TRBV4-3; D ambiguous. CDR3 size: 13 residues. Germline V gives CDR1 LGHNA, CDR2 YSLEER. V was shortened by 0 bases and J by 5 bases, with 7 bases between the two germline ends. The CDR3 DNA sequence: TGCGCCAGCAGCCAAGATTACGGGGAGACCCAGTACTTC. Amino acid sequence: CASSQDYGETQYF.

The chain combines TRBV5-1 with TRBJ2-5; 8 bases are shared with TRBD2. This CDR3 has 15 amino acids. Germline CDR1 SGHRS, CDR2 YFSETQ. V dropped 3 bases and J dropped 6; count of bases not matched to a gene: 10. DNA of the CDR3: TGCGCCAGCAGCTGGTCGGGAGGGTATGAGAAGACCCAGTACTTC. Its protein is CASSWSGGYEKTQYF.

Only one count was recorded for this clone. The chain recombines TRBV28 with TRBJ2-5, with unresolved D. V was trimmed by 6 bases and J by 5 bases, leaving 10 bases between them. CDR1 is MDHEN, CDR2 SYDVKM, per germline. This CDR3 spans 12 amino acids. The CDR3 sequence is CASRRGRETQYF. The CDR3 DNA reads TGTGCCAGCAGAAGAGGTCGGGAGACCCAGTACTTC.

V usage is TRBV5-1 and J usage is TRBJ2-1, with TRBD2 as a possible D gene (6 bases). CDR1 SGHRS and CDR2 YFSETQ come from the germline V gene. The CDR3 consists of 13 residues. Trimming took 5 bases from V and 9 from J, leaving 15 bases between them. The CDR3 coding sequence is TGCGCCAGCAGGTATACTAGCCCGTCTGAGCAGTTCTTC. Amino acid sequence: CASRYTSPSEQFF.

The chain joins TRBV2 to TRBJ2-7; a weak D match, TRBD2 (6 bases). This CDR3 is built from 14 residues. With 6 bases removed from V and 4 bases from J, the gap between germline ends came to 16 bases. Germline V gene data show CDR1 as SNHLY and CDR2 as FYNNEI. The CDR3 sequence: CASRRGQGVYEQYF. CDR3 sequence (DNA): TGTGCCAGCAGGCGGGGCCAAGGGGTTTACGAGCAGTACTTC.